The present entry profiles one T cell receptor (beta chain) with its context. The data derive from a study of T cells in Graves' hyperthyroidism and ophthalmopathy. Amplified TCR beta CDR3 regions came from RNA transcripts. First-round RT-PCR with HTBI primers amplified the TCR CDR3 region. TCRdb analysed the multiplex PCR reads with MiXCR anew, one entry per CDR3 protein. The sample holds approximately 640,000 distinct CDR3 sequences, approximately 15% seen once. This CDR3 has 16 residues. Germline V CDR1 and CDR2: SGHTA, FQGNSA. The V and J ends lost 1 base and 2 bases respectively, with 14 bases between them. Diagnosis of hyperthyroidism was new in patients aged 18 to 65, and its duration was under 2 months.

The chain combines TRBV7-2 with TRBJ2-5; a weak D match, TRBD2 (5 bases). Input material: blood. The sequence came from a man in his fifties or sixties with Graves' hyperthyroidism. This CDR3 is CASSLDISVAQETQYF. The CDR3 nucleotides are TGTGCCAGCAGCTTAGATATATCGGTAGCGCAAGAGACCCAGTACTTC.